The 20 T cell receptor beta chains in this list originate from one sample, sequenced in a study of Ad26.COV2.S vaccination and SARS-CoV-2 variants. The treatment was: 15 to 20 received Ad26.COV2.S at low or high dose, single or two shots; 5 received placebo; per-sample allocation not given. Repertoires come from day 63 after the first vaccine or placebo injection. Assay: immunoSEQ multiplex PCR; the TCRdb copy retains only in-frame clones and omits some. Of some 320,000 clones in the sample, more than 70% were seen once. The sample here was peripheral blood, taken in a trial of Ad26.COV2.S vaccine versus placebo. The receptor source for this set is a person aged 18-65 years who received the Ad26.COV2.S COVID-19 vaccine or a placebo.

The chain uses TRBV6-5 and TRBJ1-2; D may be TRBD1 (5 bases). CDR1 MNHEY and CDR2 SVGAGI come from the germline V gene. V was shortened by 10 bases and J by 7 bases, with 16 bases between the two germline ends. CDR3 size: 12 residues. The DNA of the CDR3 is TGTGCCACCTCAGACAGAGGATTTGGCTACACCTTC. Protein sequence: CATSDRGFGYTF.

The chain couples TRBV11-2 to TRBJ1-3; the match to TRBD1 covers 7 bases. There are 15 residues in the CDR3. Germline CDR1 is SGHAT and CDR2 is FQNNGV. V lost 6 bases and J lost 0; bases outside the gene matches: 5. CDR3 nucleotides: TGTGCCAGCAGTCGGGACAGACCCTCTGGAAACACCATATATTTT. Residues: CASSRDRPSGNTIYF. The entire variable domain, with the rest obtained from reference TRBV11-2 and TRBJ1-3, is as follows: EAGVAQSPRYKIIEKRQSVAFWCNPISGHATLYWYQQILGQGPKLLIQFQNNGVVDDSQLPKDRFSAERLKGVDSTLKIQPAKLEDSAVYLCASSRDRPSGNTIYFGEGSWLTVV.

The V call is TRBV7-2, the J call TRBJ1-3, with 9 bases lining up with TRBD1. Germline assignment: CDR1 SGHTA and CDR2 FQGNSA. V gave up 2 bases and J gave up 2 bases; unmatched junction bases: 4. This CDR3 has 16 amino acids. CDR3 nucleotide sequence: TGTGCCAGCAGCTTAACAAGACAGGGGGCTGGAAACACCATATATTTT. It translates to CASSLTRQGAGNTIYF.

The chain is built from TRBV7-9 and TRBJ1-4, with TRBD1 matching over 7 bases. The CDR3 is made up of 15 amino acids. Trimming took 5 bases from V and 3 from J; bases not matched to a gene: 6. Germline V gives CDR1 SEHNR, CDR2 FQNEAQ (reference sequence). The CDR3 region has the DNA TGTGCCAGCAGCAGGATCCAGGGGGCTAATGAAAAACTGTTTTTT. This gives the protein CASSRIQGANEKLFF.

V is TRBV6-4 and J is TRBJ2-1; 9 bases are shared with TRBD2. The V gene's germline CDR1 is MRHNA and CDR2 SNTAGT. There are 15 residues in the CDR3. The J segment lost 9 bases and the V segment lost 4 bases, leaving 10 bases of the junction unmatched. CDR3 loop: CASSVERGAGAEQFF. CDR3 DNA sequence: TGTGCCAGCAGTGTTGAGCGGGGGGCCGGAGCTGAGCAGTTCTTC.

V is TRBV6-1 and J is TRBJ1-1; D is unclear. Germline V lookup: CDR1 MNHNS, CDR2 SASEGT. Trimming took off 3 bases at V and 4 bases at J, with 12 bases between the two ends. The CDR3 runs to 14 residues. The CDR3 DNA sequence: TGTGCCAGCAGTGAGGGCTACGGGGTCACTGAAGCTTTCTTT. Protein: CASSEGYGVTEAFF.

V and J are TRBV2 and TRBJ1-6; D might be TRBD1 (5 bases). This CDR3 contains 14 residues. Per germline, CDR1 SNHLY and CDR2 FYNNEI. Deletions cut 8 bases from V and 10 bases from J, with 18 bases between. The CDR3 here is CASSSFRGLSPLHF. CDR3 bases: TGTGCCAGCTCTTCATTTAGGGGACTATCACCCCTCCACTTT.

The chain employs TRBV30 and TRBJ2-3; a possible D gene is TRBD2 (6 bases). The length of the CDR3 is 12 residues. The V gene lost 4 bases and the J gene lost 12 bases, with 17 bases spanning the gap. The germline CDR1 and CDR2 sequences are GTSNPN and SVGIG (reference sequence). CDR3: CAWTRGTWDQYF. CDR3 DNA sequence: TGTGCCTGGACCCGAGGGACTTGGGATCAGTATTTT.

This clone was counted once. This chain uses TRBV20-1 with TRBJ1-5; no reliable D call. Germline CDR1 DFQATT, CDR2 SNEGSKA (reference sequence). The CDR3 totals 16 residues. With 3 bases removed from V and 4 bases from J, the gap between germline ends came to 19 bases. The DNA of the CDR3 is TGCAGTGCTAGTCCTGCGGGGAGCGGCTCTAATCAGCCCCAGCATTTT. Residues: CSASPAGSGSNQPQHF.

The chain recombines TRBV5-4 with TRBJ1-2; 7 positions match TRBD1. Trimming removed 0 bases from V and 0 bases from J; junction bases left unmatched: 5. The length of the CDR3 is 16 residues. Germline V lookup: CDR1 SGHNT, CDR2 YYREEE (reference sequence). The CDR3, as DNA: TGTGCCAGCAGCTTGGAGGGACAGCGGACTAACTATGGCTACACCTTC. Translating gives CASSLEGQRTNYGYTF.

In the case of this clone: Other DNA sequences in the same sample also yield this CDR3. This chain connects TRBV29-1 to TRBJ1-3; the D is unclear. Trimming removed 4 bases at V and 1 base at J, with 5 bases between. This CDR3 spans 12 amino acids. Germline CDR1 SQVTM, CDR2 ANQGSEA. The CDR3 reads CSVVGSGNTIYF. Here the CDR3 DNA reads TGCAGCGTTGTAGGGTCTGGAAACACCATATATTTT.

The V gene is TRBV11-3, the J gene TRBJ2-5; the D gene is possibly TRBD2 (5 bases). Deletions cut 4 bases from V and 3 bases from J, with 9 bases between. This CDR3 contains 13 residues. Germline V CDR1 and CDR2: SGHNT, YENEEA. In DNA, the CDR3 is TGTGCCAGCAGCTCAGGACTCAAAGAGACCCAGTACTTC. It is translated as CASSSGLKETQYF.

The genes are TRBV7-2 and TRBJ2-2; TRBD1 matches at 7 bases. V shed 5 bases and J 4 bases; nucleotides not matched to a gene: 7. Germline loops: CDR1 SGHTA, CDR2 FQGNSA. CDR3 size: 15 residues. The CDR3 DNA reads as TGTGCCAGCAGCCACCGGGACAGCGGCACCGGGGAGCTGTTTTTT. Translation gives CASSHRDSGTGELFF.

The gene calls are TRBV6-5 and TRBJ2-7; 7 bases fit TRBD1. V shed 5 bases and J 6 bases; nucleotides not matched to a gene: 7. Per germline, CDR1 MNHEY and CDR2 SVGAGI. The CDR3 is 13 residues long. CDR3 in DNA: TGTGCCAGCAGTCAGGGCGCAGGGGGCGAGCAGTACTTC. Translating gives CASSQGAGGEQYF.

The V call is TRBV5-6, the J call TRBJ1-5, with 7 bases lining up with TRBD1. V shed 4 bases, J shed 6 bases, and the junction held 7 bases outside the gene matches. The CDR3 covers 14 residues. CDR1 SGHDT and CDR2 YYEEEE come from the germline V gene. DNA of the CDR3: TGTGCCAGCAGCAGGGGGACAGCCGTTCAGCCCCAGCATTTT. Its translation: CASSRGTAVQPQHF.

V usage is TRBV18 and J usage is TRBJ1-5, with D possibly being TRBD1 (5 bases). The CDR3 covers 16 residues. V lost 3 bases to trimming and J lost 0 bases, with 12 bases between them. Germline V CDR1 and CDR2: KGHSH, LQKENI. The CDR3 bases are TGTGCCAGCTCACCCACGTCAGGGTTTAGCAATCAGCCCCAGCATTTT. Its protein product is CASSPTSGFSNQPQHF. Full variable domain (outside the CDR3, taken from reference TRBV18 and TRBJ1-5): NAGVMQNPRHLVRRRGQEARLRCSPMKGHSHVYWYRQLPEEGLKFMVYLQKENIIDESGMPKERFSAEFPKEGPSILRIQQVVRGDSAAYFCASSPTSGFSNQPQHFGDGTRLSIL.

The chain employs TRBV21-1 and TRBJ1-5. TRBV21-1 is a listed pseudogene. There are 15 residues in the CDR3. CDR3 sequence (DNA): TGTGCCAGCAGCACGGAGACGGATTTTAATCAGCCCCAGCATTTT. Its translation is CASSTETDFNQPQHF.

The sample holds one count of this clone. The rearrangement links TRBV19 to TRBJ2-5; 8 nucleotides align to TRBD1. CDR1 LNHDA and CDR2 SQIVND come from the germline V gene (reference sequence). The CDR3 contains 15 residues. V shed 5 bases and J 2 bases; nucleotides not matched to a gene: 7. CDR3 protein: CASSRTGTGQETQYF. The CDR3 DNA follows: TGTGCCAGTAGTCGTACCGGGACAGGACAAGAGACCCAGTACTTC.

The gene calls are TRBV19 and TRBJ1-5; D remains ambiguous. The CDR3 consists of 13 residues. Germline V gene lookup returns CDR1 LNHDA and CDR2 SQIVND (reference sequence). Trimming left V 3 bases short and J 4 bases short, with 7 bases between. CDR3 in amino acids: CASSIDGNQPQHF. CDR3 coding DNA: TGTGCCAGTAGTATTGACGGAAATCAGCCCCAGCATTTT.

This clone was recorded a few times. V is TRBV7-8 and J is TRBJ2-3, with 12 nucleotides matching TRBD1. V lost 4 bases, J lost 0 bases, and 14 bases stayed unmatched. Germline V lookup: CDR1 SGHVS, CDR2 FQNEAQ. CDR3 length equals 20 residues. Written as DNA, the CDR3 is TGTGCCAGCAGCTCCCCGGCCGGGACAGGGGGCTTACTAAGCACAGATACGCAGTATTTT. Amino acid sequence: CASSSPAGTGGLLSTDTQYF.